Sequencing of this T cell receptor beta chain was carried out in a study of pediatric ulcerative colitis. Rectal tissue came from one to two pinch biopsies taken at colonoscopy. Study outcomes and limitations: Substantially fewer templates came from a couple of patients' blood samples. Repertoires came from total lymphocyte DNA, not specific subsets.

This clone was counted once. Antigen specificity is unknown. The germline gives CDR1 LGHNA, CDR2 YNFKEQ. The length of the CDR3 is 13 residues. Between the trimmed V and J ends, which lost 4 bases and 8 bases, there was a span of 14 bases. Each sample received Survey-level depth of up to 500,000 reads. The table came from immunoSEQ multiplex PCR; TCRdb's copy has only in-frame clones and leaves some out. The repertoire holds 40,000 to 55,000 clones, with 78% as singletons. The sequence was obtained from a girl under 18 with moderate ulcerative colitis. The J gene is TRBJ1-2, the V gene TRBV4-2, with D unresolved. The sequencing input was gut tissue. The CDR3 protein is CASSPERRNGYTF. The CDR3 DNA sequence: TGTGCCAGCAGCCCCGAAAGGCGGAACGGCTACACCTTC.